The 16 T cell receptor beta chains in this list originate from one sample, sequenced in a study of blood T cell repertoires in COVID-19. Clones were sequenced by immunoSEQ multiplex PCR, and TCRdb holds only the in-frame ones, with some missing. The repertoire holds around 18,000 clones, with about 80% as singletons. Sequenced material: peripheral blood. The receptors stem from a man aged 80 or over with acute or convalescent COVID-19.

V is TRBV5-8 and J is TRBJ1-4; D unclear. The CDR3 is made up of 19 amino acids. Germline loops: CDR1 SGHTS, CDR2 YDEGEE. Deletions cut 4 bases from V and 8 bases from J, with 30 bases between. The CDR3 sequence: CASSPGPSKGNGGREKLFF. For the CDR3, the DNA is TGTGCCAGCAGCCCGGGCCCCTCAAAGGGCAACGGAGGCCGCGAAAAACTGTTTTTT.

This clone turned up a few times. The chain combines TRBV5-1 with TRBJ1-6; the match to TRBD1 covers 7 bases. After removal of 0 bases from V and 10 bases from J, the junction contained 13 bases not matched to a gene. The CDR3 totals 17 residues. Per the germline V gene, CDR1 is SGHRS and CDR2 is YFSETQ. CDR3 sequence reads: CASSLGPPGQSLSPLHF. CDR3 in DNA: TGCGCCAGCAGCTTGGGCCCTCCGGGACAGTCGTTATCACCCCTCCACTTT. Complete variable domain (other parts from reference TRBV5-1 and TRBJ1-6): KAGVTQTPRYLIKTRGQQVTLSCSPISGHRSVSWYQQTPGQGLQFLFEYFSETQRNKGNFPGRFSGRQFSNSRSEMNVSTLELGDSALYLCASSLGPPGQSLSPLHFGNGTRLTVT.

The genes are TRBV7-9 and TRBJ1-1; 7 bases line up with TRBD1. V lost 5 bases, J lost 4 bases, and 10 bases stayed unmatched. Germline assignment: CDR1 SEHNR and CDR2 FQNEAQ (reference sequence). CDR3 size: 15 residues. CDR3 amino acids: CASSRYSQGSTEAFF. For the CDR3, the DNA is TGTGCCAGCAGCAGGTACTCACAGGGGTCCACTGAAGCTTTCTTT. Full variable domain (rest looked up from reference TRBV7-9 and TRBJ1-1): DTGVSQNPRHKITKRGQNVTFRCDPISEHNRLYWYRQTLGQGPEFLTYFQNEAQLEKSRLLSDRFSAERPKGSFSTLEIQRTEQGDSAMYLCASSRYSQGSTEAFFGQGTRLTVV.

The chain links TRBV27 to TRBJ2-3, with 9 bases lining up with TRBD2. V lost 8 bases, J lost 2 bases, and 8 bases stayed unmatched. Germline lookup yields CDR1 MNHEY and CDR2 SMNVEV (reference sequence). CDR3 size: 15 residues. The CDR3 DNA reads TGTGCCAGCCTAAAGCGGGGGGCAAACACAGATACGCAGTATTTT. Translation: CASLKRGANTDTQYF.

Only one count was recorded for this clone. The CDR3 region has the DNA TGTGCCAGCTCGGCAGGGAACACTGAAGCTTTCTTT. Its translation: CASSAGNTEAFF. The rearrangement joins TRBV18 to TRBJ1-1, with D uncertain. V was shortened by 6 bases and J by 1 base, with 6 bases between the two germline ends. Germline CDR1 reads KGHSH; CDR2 reads LQKENI. CDR3 length: 12 amino acids.

The chain uses TRBV19 and TRBJ2-2; the match to TRBD2 covers 7 bases. The germline V gene has CDR1 LNHDA and CDR2 SQIVND (reference sequence). The CDR3 sequence is 13 residues long. As DNA, the CDR3 is TGTGTGGCGGGACTATTTAACACCGGGGAGCTGTTTTTT. The encoded protein is CVAGLFNTGELFF. The full variable domain, completed using reference TRBV19 and TRBJ2-2, is DGGITQSPKYLFRKEGQNVTLSCEQNLNHDAMYWYRQDPGQGLRLIYYSQIVNDFQKGDIAEGYSVSREKKESFPLTVTSAQKNPTAFYLCVAGLFNTGELFFGEGSRLTVL.

There are a few counts of this clone. This chain uses TRBV11-3 with TRBJ2-1, with TRBD2 matching over 12 bases. Germline V gene data show CDR1 as SGHNT and CDR2 as YENEEA. The CDR3 runs 16 residues. With 1 base clipped from V and 10 bases from J, the junction kept 8 bases outside the gene matches. This CDR3 is CASSLVASGGAWEQFF. CDR3 coding DNA: TGTGCCAGCAGCTTAGTAGCTAGCGGGGGGGCCTGGGAGCAGTTCTTC.

This clone was picked up one time. The chain is built from TRBV7-9 and TRBJ1-1, with D tentatively TRBD1 (6 bases). With 5 bases removed from V and 0 bases from J, the gap between germline ends came to 16 bases. Per the germline V gene, CDR1 is SEHNR and CDR2 is FQNEAQ (reference sequence). The CDR3 is 16 residues long. CDR3 bases: TGTGCCAGCAGCCCCCCTGGGCAGGGGATGAACACTGAAGCTTTCTTT. It specifies CASSPPGQGMNTEAFF.

The J gene is TRBJ1-2, the V gene TRBV5-1; perhaps TRBD1 as D (5 bases). Germline lookup yields CDR1 SGHRS and CDR2 YFSETQ. V gave up 0 bases and J gave up 1 base, with 10 bases separating them. The length of the CDR3 is 15 residues. The CDR3 nucleotides are TGCGCCAGCAGCTTGGGTAGCGGGGGTAACTATGGCTACACCTTC. Translating gives CASSLGSGGNYGYTF.

This chain uses TRBV9 with TRBJ2-1; TRBD1 matches at 7 bases. Germline CDR1 is SGDLS and CDR2 is YYNGEE. Trimming cost V 0 bases and J 3 bases; bases outside gene matches: 3. The CDR3 extends over 15 amino acids. The DNA of the CDR3 is TGTGCCAGCAGCGTAGGGGACAGAAGCTACAATGAGCAGTTCTTC. Translating gives CASSVGDRSYNEQFF.

This chain connects TRBV4-2 to TRBJ2-7, with 8 bases aligning to TRBD2. Germline values: CDR1 LGHNA, CDR2 YNFKEQ. J gave up 0 bases and V 6 bases, and 4 bases lay outside the gene matches. CDR3 size: 14 residues. As DNA, the CDR3 is TGTGCCAGCAGAAGCGGGGGCGCCTCCTACGAGCAGTACTTC. Protein sequence: CASRSGGASYEQYF.

This clone was seen more than once but under ten times. The chain joins TRBV7-9 to TRBJ1-3; TRBD1 might be the D (5 bases). This CDR3 region has 15 residues. Germline values: CDR1 SEHNR, CDR2 FQNEAQ (reference sequence). Between the trimmed V and J ends, which lost 5 bases and 2 bases, there was a span of 13 bases. CDR3 DNA: TGTGCCAGCAGCACAAGTACGGGGGCTGGAAACACCATATATTTT. This translates into CASSTSTGAGNTIYF.

V gene TRBV6-5 combines with J gene TRBJ2-7; 8 nucleotides match TRBD1. The V gene's germline CDR1 is MNHEY and CDR2 SVGAGI. This CDR3 region has 14 residues. J gave up 3 bases and V 6 bases, and 7 bases lay outside the gene matches. DNA for the CDR3: TGTGCCAGCAGCCCGTTTGACAGGGGCTACGAGCAGTACTTC. This codes for CASSPFDRGYEQYF.

This chain connects TRBV11-2 to TRBJ1-5; 7 bases are shared with TRBD1. The V gene end was trimmed by 5 bases and the J gene end by 4 bases; junction bases not matched to a gene: 5. The length of the CDR3 is 14 residues. Per the germline V gene, CDR1 is SGHAT and CDR2 is FQNNGV. The CDR3 spells CASSLRDRNQPQHF. The CDR3 DNA is TGTGCCAGCAGCCTCCGGGACAGAAATCAGCCCCAGCATTTT. Looking up the rest from reference TRBV11-2 and TRBJ1-5 gives the full variable domain: EAGVAQSPRYKIIEKRQSVAFWCNPISGHATLYWYQQILGQGPKLLIQFQNNGVVDDSQLPKDRFSAERLKGVDSTLKIQPAKLEDSAVYLCASSLRDRNQPQHFGDGTRLSIL.

This clone turned up a few times. CDR3 DNA: TGTGCCAGCAGTCTCGCTGCGGGACCTGGCTACGAGCAGTACTTC. Protein: CASSLAAGPGYEQYF. This chain joins TRBV6-5 and TRBJ2-7; possibly TRBD2 for D (6 bases). In germline, CDR1 is MNHEY, CDR2 SVGAGI. The CDR3 loop spans 15 amino acids. The germline V and J ends were trimmed by 5 bases and 3 bases, with 17 bases remaining between them.

This rearrangement joins TRBV15 to TRBJ2-2, with D possibly being TRBD1 (5 bases). This CDR3 is 15 amino acids long. Deletions cut 6 bases from V and 5 bases from J, with 16 bases between. CDR1 LNHNV and CDR2 YYDKDF come from the germline V gene (reference sequence). CDR3 loop: CATSGIQGYTGELFF. The CDR3 DNA reads as TGTGCCACCAGTGGAATCCAGGGATATACCGGGGAGCTGTTTTTT. Full variable domain (remainder filled in from reference TRBV15 and TRBJ2-2): DAMVIQNPRYQVTQFGKPVTLSCSQTLNHNVMYWYQQKSSQAPKLLFHYYDKDFNNEADTPDNFQSRRPNTSFCFLDIRSPGLGDTAMYLCATSGIQGYTGELFFGEGSRLTVL.